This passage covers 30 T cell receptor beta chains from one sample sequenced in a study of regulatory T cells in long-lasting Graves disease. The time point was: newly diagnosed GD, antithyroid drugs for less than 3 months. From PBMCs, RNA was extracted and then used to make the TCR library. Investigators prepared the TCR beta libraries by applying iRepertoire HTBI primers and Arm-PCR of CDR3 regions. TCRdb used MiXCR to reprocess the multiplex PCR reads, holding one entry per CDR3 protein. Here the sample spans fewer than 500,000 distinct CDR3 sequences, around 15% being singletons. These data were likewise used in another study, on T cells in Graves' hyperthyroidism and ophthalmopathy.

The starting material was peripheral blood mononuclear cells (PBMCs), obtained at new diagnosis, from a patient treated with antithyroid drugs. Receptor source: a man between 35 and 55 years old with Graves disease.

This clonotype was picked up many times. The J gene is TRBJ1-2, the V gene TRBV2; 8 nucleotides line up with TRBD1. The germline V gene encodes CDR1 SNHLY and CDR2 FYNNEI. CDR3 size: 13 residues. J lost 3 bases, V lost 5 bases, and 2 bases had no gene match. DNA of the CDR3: TGTGCCAGCAGTCCACAGGGGGACTATGGCTACACCTTC. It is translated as CASSPQGDYGYTF.

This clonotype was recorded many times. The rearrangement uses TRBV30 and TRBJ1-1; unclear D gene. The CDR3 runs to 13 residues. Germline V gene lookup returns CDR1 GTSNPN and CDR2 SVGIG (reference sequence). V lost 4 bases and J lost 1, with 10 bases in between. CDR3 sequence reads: CAWNRQGNTEAFF. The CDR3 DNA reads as TGTGCCTGGAATAGACAAGGGAACACTGAAGCTTTCTTT.

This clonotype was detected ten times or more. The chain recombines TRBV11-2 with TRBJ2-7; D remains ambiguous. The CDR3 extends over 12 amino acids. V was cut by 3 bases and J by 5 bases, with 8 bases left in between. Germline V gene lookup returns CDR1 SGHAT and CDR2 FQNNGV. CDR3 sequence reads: CASSFEWHEQYF. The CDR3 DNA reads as TGTGCCAGCAGCTTCGAGTGGCACGAGCAGTACTTC.

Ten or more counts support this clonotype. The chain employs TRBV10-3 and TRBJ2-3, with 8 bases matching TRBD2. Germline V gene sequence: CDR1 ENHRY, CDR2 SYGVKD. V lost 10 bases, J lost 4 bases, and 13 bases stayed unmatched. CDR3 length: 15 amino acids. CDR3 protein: CATTLAGGSPDTQYF. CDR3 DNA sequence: TGTGCCACCACCCTCGCGGGAGGATCCCCAGATACGCAGTATTTT.

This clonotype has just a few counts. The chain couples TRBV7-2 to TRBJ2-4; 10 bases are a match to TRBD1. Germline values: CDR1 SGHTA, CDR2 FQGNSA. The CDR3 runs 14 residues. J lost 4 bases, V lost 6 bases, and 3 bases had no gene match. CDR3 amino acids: CASRLGQGKNIQYF. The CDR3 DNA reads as TGTGCCAGCAGGCTGGGACAGGGGAAAAACATTCAGTACTTC.

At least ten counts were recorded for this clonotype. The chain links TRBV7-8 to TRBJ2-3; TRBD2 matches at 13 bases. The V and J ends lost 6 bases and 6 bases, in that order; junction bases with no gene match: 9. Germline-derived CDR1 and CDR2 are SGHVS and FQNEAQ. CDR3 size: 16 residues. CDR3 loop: CASRTTSGRARDTQYF. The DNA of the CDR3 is TGTGCCAGCAGGACCACTAGCGGGAGGGCCAGGGATACGCAGTATTTT.

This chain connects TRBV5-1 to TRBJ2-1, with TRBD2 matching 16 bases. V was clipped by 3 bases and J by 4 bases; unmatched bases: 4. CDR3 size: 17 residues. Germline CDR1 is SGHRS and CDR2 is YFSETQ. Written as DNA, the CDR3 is TGCGCCAGCAGCTCGGGACTAGCGGGAGGGTTTTACAATGAGCAGTTCTTC. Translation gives CASSSGLAGGFYNEQFF.

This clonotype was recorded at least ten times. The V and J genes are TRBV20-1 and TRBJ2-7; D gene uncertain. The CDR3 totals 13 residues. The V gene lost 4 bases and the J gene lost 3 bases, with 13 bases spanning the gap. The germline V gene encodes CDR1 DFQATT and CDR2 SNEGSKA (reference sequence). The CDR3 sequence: CSANPLGDYEQYF. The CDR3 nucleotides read TGCAGTGCTAATCCCTTAGGTGACTACGAGCAGTACTTC.

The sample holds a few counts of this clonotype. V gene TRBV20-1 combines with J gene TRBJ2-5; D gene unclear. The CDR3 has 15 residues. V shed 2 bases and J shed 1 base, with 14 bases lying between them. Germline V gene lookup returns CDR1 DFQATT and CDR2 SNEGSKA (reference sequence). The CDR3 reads CSARQVGDFQETQYF. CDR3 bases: TGCAGTGCTAGACAGGTCGGAGACTTCCAAGAGACCCAGTACTTC.

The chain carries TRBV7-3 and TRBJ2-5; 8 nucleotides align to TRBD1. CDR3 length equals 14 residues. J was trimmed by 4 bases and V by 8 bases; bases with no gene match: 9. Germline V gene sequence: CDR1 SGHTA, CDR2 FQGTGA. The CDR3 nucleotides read TGTGCCAGCGGCCTTCAGGGGGCGGGAGAGACCCAGTACTTC. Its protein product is CASGLQGAGETQYF.

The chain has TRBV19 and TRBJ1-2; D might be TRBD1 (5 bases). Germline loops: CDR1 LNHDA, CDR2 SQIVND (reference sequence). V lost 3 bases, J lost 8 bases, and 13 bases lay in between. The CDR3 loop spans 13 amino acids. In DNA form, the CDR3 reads TGTGCCAGTAGTATCGGGGGGAAGTACGGCTACACCTTC. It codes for CASSIGGKYGYTF.

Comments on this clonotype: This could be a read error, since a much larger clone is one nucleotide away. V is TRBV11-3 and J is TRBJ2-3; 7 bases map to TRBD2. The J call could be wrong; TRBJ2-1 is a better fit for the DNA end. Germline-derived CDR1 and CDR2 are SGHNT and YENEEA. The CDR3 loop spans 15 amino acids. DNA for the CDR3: TGTGCCAGCAGCACCACTAGCGTATCCTACAGTGAGCAGTTCTTC. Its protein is CASSTTSVSYSEQFF.

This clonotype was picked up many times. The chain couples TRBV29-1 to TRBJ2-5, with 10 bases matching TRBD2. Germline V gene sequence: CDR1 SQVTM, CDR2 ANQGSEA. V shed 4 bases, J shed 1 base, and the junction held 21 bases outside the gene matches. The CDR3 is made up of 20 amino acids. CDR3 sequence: CSVGPPRRASGSSLQETQYF. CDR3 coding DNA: TGCAGCGTTGGCCCCCCTCGGCGGGCTAGCGGGAGCTCTCTCCAAGAGACCCAGTACTTC.

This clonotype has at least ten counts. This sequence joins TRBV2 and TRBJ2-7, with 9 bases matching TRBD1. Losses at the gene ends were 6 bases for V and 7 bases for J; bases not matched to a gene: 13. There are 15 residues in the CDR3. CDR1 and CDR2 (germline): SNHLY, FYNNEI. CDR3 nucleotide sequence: TGTGCCAGCAGGGATCCGGGACAGGGTAGCCGTGAGCAGTACTTC. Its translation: CASRDPGQGSREQYF.

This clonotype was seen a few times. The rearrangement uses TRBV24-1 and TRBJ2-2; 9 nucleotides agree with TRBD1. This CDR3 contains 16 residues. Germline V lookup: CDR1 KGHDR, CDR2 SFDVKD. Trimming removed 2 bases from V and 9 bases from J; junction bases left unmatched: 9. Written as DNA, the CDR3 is TGTGCCACCAGTGATTCGGGACAGGGAAACTATAGGGAGCTGTTTTTT. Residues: CATSDSGQGNYRELFF.

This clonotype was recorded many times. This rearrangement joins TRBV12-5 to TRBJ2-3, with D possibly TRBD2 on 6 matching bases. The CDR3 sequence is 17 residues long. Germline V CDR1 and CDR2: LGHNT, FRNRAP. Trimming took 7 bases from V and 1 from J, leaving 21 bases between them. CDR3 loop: CASAIAGRTIGTDTQYF. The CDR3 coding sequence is TGTGCTAGTGCCATCGCGGGTCGGACTATCGGCACAGATACGCAGTATTTT.

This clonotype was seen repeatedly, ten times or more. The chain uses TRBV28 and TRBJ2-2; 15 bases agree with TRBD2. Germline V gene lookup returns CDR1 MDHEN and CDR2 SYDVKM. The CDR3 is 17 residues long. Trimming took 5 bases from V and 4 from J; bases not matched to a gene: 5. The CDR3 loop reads CASSRTSGRASTGELFF. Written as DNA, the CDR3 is TGTGCCAGCAGTAGGACTAGCGGGAGGGCGAGCACCGGGGAGCTGTTTTTT.

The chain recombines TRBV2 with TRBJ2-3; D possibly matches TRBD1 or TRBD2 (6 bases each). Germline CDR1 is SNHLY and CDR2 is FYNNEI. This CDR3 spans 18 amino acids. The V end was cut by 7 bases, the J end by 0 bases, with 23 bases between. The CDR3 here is CASTNRGARATSTDTQYF. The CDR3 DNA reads TGTGCCAGCACCAATAGGGGGGCCAGGGCCACTAGCACAGATACGCAGTATTTT.

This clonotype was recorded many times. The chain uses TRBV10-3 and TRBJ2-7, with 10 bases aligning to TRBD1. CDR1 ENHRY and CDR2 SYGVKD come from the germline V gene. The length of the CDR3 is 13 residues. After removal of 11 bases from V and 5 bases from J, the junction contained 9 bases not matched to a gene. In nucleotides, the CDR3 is TGTGCCTCGAGAGGAGACAGGGGGCACGAGCAGTACTTC. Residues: CASRGDRGHEQYF.

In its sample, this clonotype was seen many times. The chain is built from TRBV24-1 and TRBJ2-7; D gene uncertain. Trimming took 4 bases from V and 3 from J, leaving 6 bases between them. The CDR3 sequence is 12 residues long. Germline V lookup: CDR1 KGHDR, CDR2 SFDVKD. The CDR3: CATSDRNYEQYF. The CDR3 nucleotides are TGTGCCACCAGTGACAGAAACTACGAGCAGTACTTC.

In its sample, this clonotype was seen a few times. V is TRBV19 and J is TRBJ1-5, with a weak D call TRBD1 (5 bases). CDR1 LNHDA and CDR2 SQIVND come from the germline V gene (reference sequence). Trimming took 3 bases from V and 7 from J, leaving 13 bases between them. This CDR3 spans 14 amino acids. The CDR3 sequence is CASSIGGTGQPQHF. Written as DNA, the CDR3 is TGTGCCAGTAGTATTGGTGGGACGGGACAGCCCCAGCATTTT.

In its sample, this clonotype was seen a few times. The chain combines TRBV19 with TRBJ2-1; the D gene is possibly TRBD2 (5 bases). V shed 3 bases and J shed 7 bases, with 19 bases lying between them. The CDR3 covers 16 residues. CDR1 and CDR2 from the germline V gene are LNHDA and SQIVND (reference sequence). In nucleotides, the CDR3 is TGTGCCAGTAGTATTTCATCTCAGCGGCCCTGGAATGAGCAGTTCTTC. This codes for CASSISSQRPWNEQFF.

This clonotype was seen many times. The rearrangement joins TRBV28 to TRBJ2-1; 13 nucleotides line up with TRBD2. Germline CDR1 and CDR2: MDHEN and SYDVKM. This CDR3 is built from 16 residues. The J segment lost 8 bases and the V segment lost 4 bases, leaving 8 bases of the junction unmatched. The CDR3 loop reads CASSSTSGRARDEQFF. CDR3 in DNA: TGTGCCAGCAGTTCAACTAGCGGGAGGGCCCGGGATGAGCAGTTCTTC.

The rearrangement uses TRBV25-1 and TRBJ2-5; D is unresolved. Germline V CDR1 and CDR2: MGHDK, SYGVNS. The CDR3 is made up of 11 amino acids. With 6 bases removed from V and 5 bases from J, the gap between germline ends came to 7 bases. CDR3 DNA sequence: TGTGCCAGCAGGAGTAGCGAGACCCAGTACTTC. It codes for CASRSSETQYF. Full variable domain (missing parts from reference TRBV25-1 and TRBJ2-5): EADIYQTPRYLVIGTGKKITLECSQTMGHDKMYWYQQDPGMELHLIHYSYGVNSTEKGDLSSESTVSRIRTEHFPLTLESARPSHTSQYLCASRSSETQYFGPGTRLLVL.

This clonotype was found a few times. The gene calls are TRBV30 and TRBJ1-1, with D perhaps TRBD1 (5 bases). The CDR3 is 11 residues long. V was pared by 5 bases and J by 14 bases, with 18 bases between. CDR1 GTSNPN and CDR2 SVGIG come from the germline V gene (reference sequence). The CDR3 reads CAWPGGVRAFF. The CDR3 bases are TGTGCCTGGCCCGGGGGGGTGAGAGCCTTCTTT.

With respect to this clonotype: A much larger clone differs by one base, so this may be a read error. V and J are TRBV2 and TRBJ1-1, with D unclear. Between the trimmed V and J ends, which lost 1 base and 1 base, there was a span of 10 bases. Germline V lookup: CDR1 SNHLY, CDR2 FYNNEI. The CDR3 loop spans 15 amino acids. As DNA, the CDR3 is TGTGCCAGCAGTGAAGGTAGGCCTCAGAACACTGAAGCTTTCTTT. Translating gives CASSEGRPQNTEAFF.

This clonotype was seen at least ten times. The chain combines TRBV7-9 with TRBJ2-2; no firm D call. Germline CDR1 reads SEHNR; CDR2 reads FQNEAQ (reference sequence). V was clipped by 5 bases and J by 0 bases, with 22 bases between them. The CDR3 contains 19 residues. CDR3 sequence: CASSPPLRFLQTNTGELFF. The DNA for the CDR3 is TGTGCCAGCAGCCCACCCCTTAGGTTTTTACAAACGAACACCGGGGAGCTGTTTTTT.

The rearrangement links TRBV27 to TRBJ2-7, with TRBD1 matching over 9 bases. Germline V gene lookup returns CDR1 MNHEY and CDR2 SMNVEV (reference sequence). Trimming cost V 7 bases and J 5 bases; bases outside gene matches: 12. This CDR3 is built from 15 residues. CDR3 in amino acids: CASTQYGTGFHEQYF. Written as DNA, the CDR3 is TGTGCCAGCACCCAATACGGGACAGGGTTCCACGAGCAGTACTTC.

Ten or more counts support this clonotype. DNA for the CDR3: TGTGCCAGCAGCGCGCGACAGGACCTCTACGAGCAGTACTTC. It is translated as CASSARQDLYEQYF. The rearrangement links TRBV2 to TRBJ2-7; D is possibly TRBD1 (6 bases). V dropped 6 bases and J dropped 3 bases, with 15 bases sitting between them. In germline, CDR1 is SNHLY, CDR2 FYNNEI. CDR3 length: 14 residues.

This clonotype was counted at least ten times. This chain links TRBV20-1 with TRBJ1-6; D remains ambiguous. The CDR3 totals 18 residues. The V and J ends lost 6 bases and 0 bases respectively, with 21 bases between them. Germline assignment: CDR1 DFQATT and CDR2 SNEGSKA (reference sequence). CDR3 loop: CSATRTELPSSYNSPLHF. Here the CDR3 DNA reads TGCAGTGCAACCCGGACTGAACTCCCTAGCTCCTATAATTCACCCCTCCACTTT.